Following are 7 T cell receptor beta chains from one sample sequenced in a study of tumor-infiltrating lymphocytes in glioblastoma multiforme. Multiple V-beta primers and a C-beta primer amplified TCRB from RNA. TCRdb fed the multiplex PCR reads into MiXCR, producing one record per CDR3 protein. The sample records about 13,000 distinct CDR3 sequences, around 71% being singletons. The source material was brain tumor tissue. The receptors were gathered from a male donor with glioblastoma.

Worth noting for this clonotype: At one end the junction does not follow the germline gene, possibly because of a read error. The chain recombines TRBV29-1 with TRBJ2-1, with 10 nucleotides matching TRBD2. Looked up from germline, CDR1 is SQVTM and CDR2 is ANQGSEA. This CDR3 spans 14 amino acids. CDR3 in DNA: TGCAGCGTTCGGGCTAGCGGGAGAACCAATGAGAAGTTCTTC. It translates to CSVRASGRTNEKFF.

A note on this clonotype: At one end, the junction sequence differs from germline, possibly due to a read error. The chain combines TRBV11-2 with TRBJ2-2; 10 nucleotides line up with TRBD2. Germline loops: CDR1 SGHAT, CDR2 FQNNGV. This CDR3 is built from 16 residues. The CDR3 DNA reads TGTGCCAGCACCAGACTAGCGGGCATAAACACCGGGCAGCTGTCTTTT. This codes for CASTRLAGINTGQLSF.

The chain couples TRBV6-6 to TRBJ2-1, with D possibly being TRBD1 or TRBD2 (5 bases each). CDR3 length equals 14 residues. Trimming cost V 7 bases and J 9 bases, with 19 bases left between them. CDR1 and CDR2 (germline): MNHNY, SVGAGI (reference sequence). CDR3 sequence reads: CASNPGFVGPEQFF. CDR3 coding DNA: TGTGCCAGCAATCCGGGGTTTGTGGGGCCTGAGCAGTTCTTC.

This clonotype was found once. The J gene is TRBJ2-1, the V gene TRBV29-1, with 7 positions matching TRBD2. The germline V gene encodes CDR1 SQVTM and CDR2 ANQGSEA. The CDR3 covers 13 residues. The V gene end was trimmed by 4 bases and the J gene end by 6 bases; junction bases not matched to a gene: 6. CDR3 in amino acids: CSVVGLAANEQFF. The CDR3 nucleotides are TGCAGCGTTGTTGGGCTAGCGGCCAATGAGCAGTTCTTC.

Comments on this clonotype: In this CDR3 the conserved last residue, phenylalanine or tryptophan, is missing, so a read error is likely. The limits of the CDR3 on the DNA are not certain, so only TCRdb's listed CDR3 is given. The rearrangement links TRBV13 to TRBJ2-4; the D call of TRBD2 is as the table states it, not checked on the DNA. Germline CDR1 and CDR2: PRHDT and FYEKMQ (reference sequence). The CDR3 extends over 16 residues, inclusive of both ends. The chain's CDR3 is CASSAELASAKNIQYL.

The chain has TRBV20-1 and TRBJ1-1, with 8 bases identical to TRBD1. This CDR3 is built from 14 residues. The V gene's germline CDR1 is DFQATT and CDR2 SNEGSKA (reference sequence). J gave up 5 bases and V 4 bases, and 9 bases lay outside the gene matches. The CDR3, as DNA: TGCAGTGCTAACTCCTCGGACAGGGTGACTGAAGCTTTCTTT. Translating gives CSANSSDRVTEAFF.

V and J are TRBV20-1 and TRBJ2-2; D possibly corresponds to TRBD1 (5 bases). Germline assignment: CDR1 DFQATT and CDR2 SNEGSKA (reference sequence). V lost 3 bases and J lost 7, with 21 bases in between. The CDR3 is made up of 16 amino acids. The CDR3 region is CSASSPEGHLIGELFF. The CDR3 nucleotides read TGCAGTGCTAGCAGCCCCGAAGGACACCTTATCGGGGAGCTGTTTTTT.